Detailed here is one T cell receptor beta chain. The data were obtained in a study of cytomegalovirus exposure and HLA in healthy donors. Turning to the study itself: Among approximately 390 genotyped donors, 65% to 90% fell in the Caucasian-associated ancestry cluster.

60 Vbeta and 13 Jbeta primers were used in PCR. Produced via immunoSEQ multiplex PCR; TCRdb's table is partial and in-frame only. The sample yields approximately 140,000 clones, around 70% seen once. The germline CDR1 and CDR2 sequences are SGHRS and YFSETQ. The CDR3 runs to 13 residues. V was trimmed by 2 bases and J by 2 bases, leaving 7 bases between them. This chain uses TRBV5-1 with TRBJ1-2; TRBD1 is a possible D gene (5 bases). Sequencing was done on a sample of PBMCs. This clonotype originated in a human donor in good health. The CDR3 region is CASSFRVNYGYTF. The CDR3 DNA reads TGCGCCAGCAGCTTCAGGGTCAACTATGGCTACACCTTC.